Detailed here is one TCR beta chain. Authors' processing steps: Estimation of nucleated cell counts relied on the amplification of reference gene primers. Produced via immunoSEQ multiplex PCR; TCRdb's table is partial and in-frame only. From that table come the V and J calls and clone size; the DNA was used to work out D and trimming. In the table there are roughly 380,000 clones, over 85% of which are singletons. These data come from a study of blood T cell repertoires in COVID-19. On the study more broadly: COVID-19 samples, acute and convalescent, were from the United States, Italy and Spain. T cells, B-cell-depleted T cells, or PBMCs supplied cDNA or gDNA.

During active infection, Seattle patients enrolled and were then monitored through disease. The CDR3 has 14 amino acids. The germline V gene encodes CDR1 LNHNV and CDR2 YYDKDF (reference sequence). V shed 0 bases and J shed 8 bases, with 13 bases lying between them. The J gene is TRBJ1-2, the V gene TRBV15; D uncertain. The sequencing sample was made of peripheral blood. The sequence was obtained from a woman aged 60-75 years with COVID-19, enrolled during active disease. The CDR3, as DNA: TGTGCCACCAGCAGAGATTTCGGGTACTGGGGCTACACCTTC. Protein sequence: CATSRDFGYWGYTF.